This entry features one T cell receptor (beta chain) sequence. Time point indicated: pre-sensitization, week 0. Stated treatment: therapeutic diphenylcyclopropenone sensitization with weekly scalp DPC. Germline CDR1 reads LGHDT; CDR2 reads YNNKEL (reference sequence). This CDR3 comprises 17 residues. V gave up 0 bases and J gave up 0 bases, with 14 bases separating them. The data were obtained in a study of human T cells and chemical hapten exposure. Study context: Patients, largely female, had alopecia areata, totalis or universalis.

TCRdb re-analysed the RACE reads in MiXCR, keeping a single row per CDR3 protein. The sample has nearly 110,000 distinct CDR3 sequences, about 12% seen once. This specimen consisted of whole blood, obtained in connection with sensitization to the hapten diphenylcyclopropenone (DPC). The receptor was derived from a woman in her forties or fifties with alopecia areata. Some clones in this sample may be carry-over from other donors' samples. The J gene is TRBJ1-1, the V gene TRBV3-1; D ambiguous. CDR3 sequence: CASSQDRSRTMNTEAFF. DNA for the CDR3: TGTGCCAGCAGCCAAGATCGTAGCAGGACGATGAACACTGAAGCTTTCTTT.